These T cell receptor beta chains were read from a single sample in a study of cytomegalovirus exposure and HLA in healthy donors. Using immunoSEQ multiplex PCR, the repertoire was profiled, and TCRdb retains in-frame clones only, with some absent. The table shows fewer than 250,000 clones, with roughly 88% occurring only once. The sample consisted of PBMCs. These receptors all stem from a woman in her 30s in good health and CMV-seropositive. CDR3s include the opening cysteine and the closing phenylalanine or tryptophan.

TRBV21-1,CASSKRTGAYEQYF
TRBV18,CASSPGQGGPYEQYF
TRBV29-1,CSVRPGLADYEQYF
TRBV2,CASRDGRGTDTQYF
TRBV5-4,CASSLDPSYEQYF
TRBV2,CACLASSYNEQFF
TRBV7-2,CASSSYLESNEQFF
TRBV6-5,CASSYFGGGADTIYF
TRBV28,CASSSQAKIAKNIQYF
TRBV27,CASRTYENTEAFF
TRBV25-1,CASSEWAVMERYTF
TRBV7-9,CASSLGGSYGYTF
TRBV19,CASSSLGGSYEQYF
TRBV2,CASSAGSEAFF
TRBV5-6,CASSLGPASGHEQFF
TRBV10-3,CAISVQGTDTQYF
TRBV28,CASSTPGESEQYF
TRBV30,CAWSEQGVYGYTF
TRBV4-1,CASSLTTSGTYEQYF
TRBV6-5,CASSYQSNQPQHF
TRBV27,CASSLRGPSNQPQHF
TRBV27,CASSLAPGTEAFF
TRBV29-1,CSVVLTAGGTDTQYF
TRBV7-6,CASSPQSDQPQHF
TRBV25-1,CATFGITGELFF
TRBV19,CASRGGSNQPQHF
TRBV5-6,CASSQLGVREQFF
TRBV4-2,CASSQGRGGGYNEQFF
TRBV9,CASSSRDRGYGYTF
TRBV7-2,CASSIGTGVNYGYTF
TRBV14,CASSQDEALPYEQYF
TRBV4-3,CASSQGDYNEQFF
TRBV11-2,CASSRHENTEAFF
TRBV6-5,CASSRTGDTGELFF
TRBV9,CASSPREGNQPQHF
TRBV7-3,CASRFSRTSGDNEQFF
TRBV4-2,CASSQESSGGSYEQYF
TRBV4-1,CASSPLGTGERYEQYF
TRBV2,CASSVNPKETQYF
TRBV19,CASSPDSYEQFF
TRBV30,CAWSVKGFETGELFF
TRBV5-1,CASSSDRFTGELFF
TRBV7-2,CASTQRHGTGNTIYF
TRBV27,CASSLYPPYPSSDTQYF
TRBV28,CASSLQGQGNQPQHF
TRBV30,CAWRGLAGWNEQFF
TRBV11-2,CASSGHFGTEYYEQYF
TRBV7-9,CASSLGGQLNTEAFF
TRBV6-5,CASSKALNEKLFF
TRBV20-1,CSARVGYTF
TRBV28,CASRPQVSYEQYF
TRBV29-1,CSAFGDTEAFF
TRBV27,CASSTQGGNQPQHF